The 21 T cell receptor beta chains below were found in one sample sequenced in a study of cytomegalovirus exposure and HLA in healthy donors. The PCR ran on 60 Vbeta and 13 Jbeta primers. Only in-frame clones appear in the TCRdb table, and some are missing; sequencing was by immunoSEQ multiplex PCR. The data show 100,000 or so clones, about 80% seen once. The sample taken for sequencing was PBMCs. These receptors were collected from a female donor in good health and CMV-seropositive.

The chain is built from TRBV11-2 and TRBJ1-1, with D unclear. The CDR3 length is 14 residues. Trimming shortened V by 2 bases and J by 1 base, and 8 bases separated the two germline ends. Germline V gene sequence: CDR1 SGHAT, CDR2 FQNNGV. The CDR3 sequence is CASSLLRRNTEAFF. Written as DNA, the CDR3 is TGTGCCAGCAGCTTATTACGTAGGAACACTGAAGCTTTCTTT. The whole variable domain, filled in from reference TRBV11-2 and TRBJ1-1, reads EAGVAQSPRYKIIEKRQSVAFWCNPISGHATLYWYQQILGQGPKLLIQFQNNGVVDDSQLPKDRFSAERLKGVDSTLKIQPAKLEDSAVYLCASSLLRRNTEAFFGQGTRLTVV.

V is TRBV6-5 and J is TRBJ1-3; 7 bases agree with TRBD1. Germline V gene lookup returns CDR1 MNHEY and CDR2 SVGAGI. With 6 bases clipped from V and 5 bases from J, the junction kept 4 bases outside the gene matches. The CDR3 covers 13 residues. The CDR3 region is CASRRQGRNTIYF. CDR3 sequence (DNA): TGTGCCAGCAGACGACAGGGCCGAAACACCATATATTTT.

The gene calls are TRBV27 and TRBJ2-1; TRBD1 matches 10 bases. Germline assignment: CDR1 MNHEY and CDR2 SMNVEV (reference sequence). This CDR3 spans 14 amino acids. Unmatched junction bases numbered 9, after V lost 7 bases and J lost 9 bases. This chain's CDR3 is CASKGRTGGGEQFF. As DNA, the CDR3 is TGTGCCAGCAAGGGCCGGACAGGGGGAGGTGAGCAGTTCTTC.

The CDR3 DNA is TGCGCCAGCAGCCAAGCAGGGGCTTCTAATGAAAAACTGTTTTTT. Amino acids: CASSQAGASNEKLFF. The V and J genes are TRBV4-1 and TRBJ1-4; D may be TRBD1 (6 bases). CDR1 is MGHRA and CDR2 is YSYEKL in the germline V gene. The V gene lost 1 base and the J gene lost 3 bases, with 9 bases spanning the gap. The CDR3 loop spans 15 amino acids.

CDR3 amino acids: CASSLDRGVNTIYF. The CDR3 nucleotides read TGCGCCAGCAGCCTTGACAGGGGGGTAAACACCATATATTTT. The chain has TRBV4-1 and TRBJ1-3; 9 bases map to TRBD1. This CDR3 has 14 amino acids. Germline V gene data show CDR1 as MGHRA and CDR2 as YSYEKL. The V and J ends lost 4 bases and 6 bases, in that order; junction bases with no gene match: 4.

Worth noting for this clone: At one end the junction does not follow the germline gene, possibly because of a read error. The chain links TRBV5-4 to TRBJ2-4, with 10 bases that match TRBD1. There are 14 residues in the CDR3. Germline assignment: CDR1 SGHNT and CDR2 YYREEE (reference sequence). The CDR3 DNA sequence: TGTGCCAGCAGCCGACAGGGGGCAGGAAACAGTCAGTACTTC. It specifies CASSRQGAGNSQYF. The variable domain in full, completed from reference TRBV5-4 and TRBJ2-4, reads ETGVTQSPTHLIKTRGQQVTLRCSSQSGHNTVSWYQQALGQGPQFIFQYYREEENGRGNFPPRFSGLQFPNYSSELNVNALELDDSALYLCASSRQGAGNSQYFGAGTRLSVL.

The chain carries TRBV27 and TRBJ2-1; 8 bases are a match to TRBD2. Germline V gene data show CDR1 as MNHEY and CDR2 as SMNVEV (reference sequence). The CDR3 covers 16 residues. V gave up 0 bases and J gave up 2 bases; unmatched junction bases: 3. The CDR3 DNA sequence: TGTGCCAGCAGTTTATCGGGTAGCGGGGCCTACAATGAGCAGTTCTTC. As protein: CASSLSGSGAYNEQFF.

V is TRBV6-1 and J is TRBJ1-2; 7 bases are shared with TRBD1. Germline CDR1 and CDR2: MNHNS and SASEGT. V shed 1 base, J shed 8 bases, and the junction held 4 bases outside the gene matches. The CDR3 is 13 residues long. CDR3 amino acids: CASSEVTGRGYTF. The CDR3 nucleotides read TGTGCCAGCAGTGAAGTGACAGGGCGAGGCTACACCTTC.

V and J are TRBV19 and TRBJ1-4; D possibly corresponds to TRBD1 (5 bases). Germline V gives CDR1 LNHDA, CDR2 SQIVND (reference sequence). CDR3 length equals 14 residues. V gave up 5 bases and J gave up 8 bases, with 15 bases separating them. The CDR3 DNA is TGTGCCAGTAGTCCTCGGCAGGGCCGGGAAAAACTGTTTTTT. Amino acid sequence: CASSPRQGREKLFF. The full variable domain, with the rest looked up from reference TRBV19 and TRBJ1-4, is DGGITQSPKYLFRKEGQNVTLSCEQNLNHDAMYWYRQDPGQGLRLIYYSQIVNDFQKGDIAEGYSVSREKKESFPLTVTSAQKNPTAFYLCASSPRQGREKLFFGSGTQLSVL.

The J gene is TRBJ1-5, the V gene TRBV5-8; possible D gene TRBD1, 6 bases. The ends were cut back, 0 bases at V and 0 bases at J, with 13 bases in the middle. CDR1 SGHTS and CDR2 YDEGEE come from the germline V gene. This CDR3 has 17 residues. DNA of the CDR3: TGTGCCAGCAGCTTGGGGGGGCGGCTCATTAGCAATCAGCCCCAGCATTTT. Its translation is CASSLGGRLISNQPQHF.

The chain combines TRBV28 with TRBJ2-7, with D possibly TRBD2 on 6 matching bases. The CDR3 contains 15 residues. The germline V gene encodes CDR1 MDHEN and CDR2 SYDVKM. The V end was cut by 5 bases, the J end by 0 bases, with 14 bases between. CDR3 coding DNA: TGTGCCAGCAGTATGTCCTCGGGGGTCTCCTACGAGCAGTACTTC. Translating it yields CASSMSSGVSYEQYF.

This clone was counted a single time. This sequence joins TRBV6-1 and TRBJ1-2, with 7 nucleotides matching TRBD1. Germline lookup yields CDR1 MNHNS and CDR2 SASEGT. The CDR3 is 12 amino acids. J gave up 6 bases and V 3 bases, and 1 base lay outside the gene matches. The CDR3 protein is CASSETGHGYTF. DNA for the CDR3: TGTGCCAGCAGTGAGACAGGGCATGGCTACACCTTC.

The chain employs TRBV5-1 and TRBJ2-7; the match to TRBD2 covers 9 bases. The CDR3 runs 18 residues. The germline V gene has CDR1 SGHRS and CDR2 YFSETQ. The V and J ends lost 0 bases and 5 bases, in that order; junction bases with no gene match: 15. DNA for the CDR3: TGCGCCAGCAGCTTGGGGGCTAGCGGGATGGTGGGTTCCGACGAGCAGTACTTC. Protein product: CASSLGASGMVGSDEQYF.

Only one count was recorded for this clone. The chain is built from TRBV11-2 and TRBJ2-3; 13 bases line up with TRBD2. The V gene's germline CDR1 is SGHAT and CDR2 FQNNGV. V lost 5 bases and J lost 6; bases outside the gene matches: 8. The CDR3 loop spans 16 amino acids. The CDR3 reads CASSNQLAGGPDTQYF. For the CDR3, the DNA is TGTGCCAGCAGCAACCAACTAGCGGGGGGGCCTGATACGCAGTATTTT.

The genes are TRBV6-1 and TRBJ1-1; D not certain. V gave up 5 bases and J gave up 6 bases, with 4 bases separating them. The CDR3 is 10 amino acids. CDR1 and CDR2 from the germline V gene are MNHNS and SASEGT. CDR3 sequence reads: CASSRAEAFF. In DNA form, the CDR3 reads TGTGCCAGCAGTCGGGCTGAAGCTTTCTTT.

This clone came up a few times. This rearrangement joins TRBV7-9 to TRBJ2-3, with TRBD1 matching 9 bases. CDR1 is SEHNR, CDR2 FQNEAQ, per germline (reference sequence). The CDR3 is made up of 16 amino acids. Unmatched junction bases numbered 6, after V lost 1 base and J lost 4 bases. In DNA form, the CDR3 reads TGTGCCAGCAGCTTAGAAGGGACAGGGAGGGCAGATACGCAGTATTTT. It is translated as CASSLEGTGRADTQYF. The whole variable domain, filled in from reference TRBV7-9 and TRBJ2-3, reads DTGVSQNPRHKITKRGQNVTFRCDPISEHNRLYWYRQTLGQGPEFLTYFQNEAQLEKSRLLSDRFSAERPKGSFSTLEIQRTEQGDSAMYLCASSLEGTGRADTQYFGPGTRLTVL.

This chain uses TRBV11-2 with TRBJ1-1, with 10 bases identical to TRBD1. V dropped 5 bases and J dropped 5; count of bases not matched to a gene: 5. The germline gives CDR1 SGHAT, CDR2 FQNNGV. The CDR3 is 14 amino acids. The CDR3 region has the DNA TGTGCCAGCAGCCGGGACAGGGGAAGTACTGAAGCTTTCTTT. Residues: CASSRDRGSTEAFF.

This clone was seen a single time. V is TRBV7-2 and J is TRBJ2-7; D might be TRBD1 (6 bases). The CDR3 has 16 residues. CDR1 and CDR2 (germline): SGHTA, FQGNSA. With 1 base removed from V and 3 bases from J, the gap between germline ends came to 16 bases. CDR3 sequence reads: CASSLDSARGGYEQYF. CDR3 sequence (DNA): TGTGCCAGCAGCTTAGATTCGGCCAGGGGCGGCTACGAGCAGTACTTC.

The chain is built from TRBV2 and TRBJ2-2; 8 positions agree with TRBD2. Trimming cost V 4 bases and J 0 bases; bases outside gene matches: 4. Germline V lookup: CDR1 SNHLY, CDR2 FYNNEI. The CDR3 length is 16 residues. CDR3 sequence (DNA): TGTGCCAGCAGTGCTCTACTAGCGGCGAACACCGGGGAGCTGTTTTTT. It translates to CASSALLAANTGELFF.

The chain is built from TRBV6-1 and TRBJ1-5; 7 bases are shared with TRBD1. The CDR3 totals 18 residues. From germline, CDR1 is MNHNS and CDR2 SASEGT. V shed 4 bases, J shed 2 bases, and the junction held 14 bases outside the gene matches. CDR3 nucleotides: TGTGCCAGCAGTGGTACAGGGGCCCAATTTAGGGGCAATCAGCCCCAGCATTTT. It is translated as CASSGTGAQFRGNQPQHF.

V is TRBV11-2 and J is TRBJ1-2; D remains unclear. The V and J ends lost 0 bases and 10 bases respectively, with 21 bases between them. Germline V gene lookup returns CDR1 SGHAT and CDR2 FQNNGV. The CDR3 sequence is 16 residues long. In DNA, the CDR3 is TGTGCCAGCAGCTTAGATGTGACTGGGTCTATGCCGTCCTACACCTTC. This encodes CASSLDVTGSMPSYTF.